Listed here is a single TCR beta chain. Its antigen is not identified. These data belong to a study of cytomegalovirus exposure and HLA in healthy donors. Study conclusions and caveats: Researchers reported that a few CMV-associated chains were confirmed in vitro as CMV antigen-specific. Analyses of presence and absence presupposed an approximately uniform sequencing depth across donors.

The primer mix had 60 Vbeta and 13 Jbeta primers. Libraries were prepared by immunoSEQ multiplex PCR; TCRdb keeps only in-frame clonotypes and omits some of them. Here the sample spans about 130,000 clones, roughly 78% being singletons. V was pared by 1 base and J by 1 base, with 23 bases between. The CDR3 totals 19 residues. Germline V lookup: CDR1 MNHEY, CDR2 SMNVEV (reference sequence). This chain links TRBV27 with TRBJ2-7; TRBD2 is a possible D gene (6 bases). This receptor was identified in a man aged 25 to 40 in good health and CMV-seropositive. Sequenced material: PBMCs. The DNA of the CDR3 is TGTGCCAGCAGTTTATGGCGAAATAAACCGGGGGTTGGGTCCTACGAGCAGTACTTC. Translating it yields CASSLWRNKPGVGSYEQYF.